This TCR beta chain came from a study of Graves' ophthalmopathy and Graves' hyperthyroidism. The wider study: Peripheral blood sampling preceded any treatment and occurred at initial diagnosis.

Physicians reached a diagnosis by relying on clinical symptoms, serum thyroxine, TRAb, thyroid ultrasound and orbital computed tomography. Fresh peripheral blood (around 10 ml) yielded the PBMCs. Transcripts of RNA were the source for amplifying TCR beta CDR3 regions. HTBI primers primed a first-round RT-PCR, and a second-round multiplex PCR followed. In TCRdb, the multiplex PCR reads were re-called with MiXCR into one record per CDR3 protein. The table records about 210,000 distinct CDR3 sequences, under 30% of them present only once. CDR1 is MNHEY, CDR2 SVGAGI, per germline. The V and J ends lost 2 bases and 7 bases, in that order; junction bases with no gene match: 9. CDR3 length equals 16 residues. In the case of this clonotype: Its antigen is as yet unknown.

Study-level points and caveats: Stable hyperthyroidism and ophthalmopathy were told apart by a 13-signature model, which achieved roughly 90% sensitivity and around 80% specificity.

The receptor was isolated from a man in his fifties with Graves' ophthalmopathy. Sequencing input: peripheral blood. The chain employs TRBV6-5 and TRBJ2-7; 12 bases map to TRBD2. CDR3 nucleotide sequence: TGTGCCAGCAGTTACGGTGCTAGCGGGAGGGCCTGGGAGCAGTACTTC. Its protein product is CASSYGASGRAWEQYF.